This TCR beta chain appears in the sequencing data of a study of human T cells and chemical hapten exposure. Study background: Small discrepancies in pooled library volume mainly accounted for the varying TCR yields per sample. Broader study findings: Patch test score was positively correlated with the counts of PT1 expanded TCRs. Significantly greater numbers of large CDR3 similarity clusters came from expanded TCRs than from controls.

TCRdb re-called the RACE reads with MiXCR, one entry per CDR3 protein. This sample has around 120,000 distinct CDR3 sequences, with approximately 12% found just once. Time point here: pre-sensitization, week 0. Treatment: therapeutic diphenylcyclopropenone sensitization with weekly scalp DPC. Germline V gene lookup returns CDR1 SGHVS and CDR2 FNYEAQ. This CDR3 contains 13 residues. The ends were cut back, 3 bases at V and 6 bases at J, with 9 bases in the middle. As for this clonotype: The antigen is not known. This may arise from a read error, as a much more abundant clone is one base away.

Material: whole blood, obtained in connection with sensitization to the hapten diphenylcyclopropenone (DPC). V is TRBV7-6 and J is TRBJ2-1; D unclear. This TCR derives from a woman aged 18-29 years with alopecia areata. Some clones in this sample may be carry-over from other donors' samples. CDR3 sequence reads: CASSLRPPNEQFF. CDR3 coding DNA: TGTGCCAGCAGCTTGAGACCGCCCAATGAGCAGTTCTTC.